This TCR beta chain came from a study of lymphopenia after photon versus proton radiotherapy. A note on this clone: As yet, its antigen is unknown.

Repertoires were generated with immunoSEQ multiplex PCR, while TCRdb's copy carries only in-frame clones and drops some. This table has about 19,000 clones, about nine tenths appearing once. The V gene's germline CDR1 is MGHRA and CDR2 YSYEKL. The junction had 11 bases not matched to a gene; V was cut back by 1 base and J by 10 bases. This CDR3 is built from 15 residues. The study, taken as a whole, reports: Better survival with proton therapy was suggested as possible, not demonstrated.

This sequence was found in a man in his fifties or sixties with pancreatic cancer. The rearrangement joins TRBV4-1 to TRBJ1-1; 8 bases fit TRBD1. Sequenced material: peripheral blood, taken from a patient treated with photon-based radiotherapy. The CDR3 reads CASSQGMGQESLAFF. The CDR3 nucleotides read TGCGCCAGCAGCCAAGGAATGGGACAGGAAAGCTTAGCTTTCTTT.